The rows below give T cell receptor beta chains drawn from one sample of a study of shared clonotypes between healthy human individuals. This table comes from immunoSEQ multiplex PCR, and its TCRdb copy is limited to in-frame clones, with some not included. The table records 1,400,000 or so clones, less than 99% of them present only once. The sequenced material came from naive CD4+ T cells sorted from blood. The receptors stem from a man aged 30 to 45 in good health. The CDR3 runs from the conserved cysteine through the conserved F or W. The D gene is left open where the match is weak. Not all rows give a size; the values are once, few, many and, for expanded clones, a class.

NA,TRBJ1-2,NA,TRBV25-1,TGTGCCAGCAGTGGCCGAGGGGGTGCGAATGGCTACACCTTC,CASSGRGGANGYTF
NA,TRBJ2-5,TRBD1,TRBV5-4,TGTGCCAGCAGCCCCATAGGGGGCGGTGGGGAGACCCAGTACTTC,CASSPIGGGGETQYF
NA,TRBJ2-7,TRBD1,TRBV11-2,TGTGCCAGCAGCTCTGGGACAGCCTACGAGCAGTACTTC,CASSSGTAYEQYF
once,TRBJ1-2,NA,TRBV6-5,TGTGCCAGCAGCCAGACAGGAACCTATGGCTACACCTTC,CASSQTGTYGYTF
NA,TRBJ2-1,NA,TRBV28,TGTGCCAGCAGTCTAAGTGGGACGTTGAGCTCCTACAATGAGCAGTTCTTC,CASSLSGTLSSYNEQFF
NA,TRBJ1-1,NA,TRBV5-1,TGCGCCAGCAGCTCCTTGGGTGGACTGAACACTGAAGCTTTCTTT,CASSSLGGLNTEAFF
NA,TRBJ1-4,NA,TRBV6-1,TGTGCCAGCACTCCCGATGCAACTAATGAAAAACTGTTTTTT,CASTPDATNEKLFF
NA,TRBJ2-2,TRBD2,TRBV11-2,TGTGCCAGCAGCACAAGCGGGAGTCGGAGCACCGGGGAGCTGTTTTTT,CASSTSGSRSTGELFF
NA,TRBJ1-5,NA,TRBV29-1,TGCAGCGCCCGAGAGGGGGGCAGCAATCAGCCCCAGCATTTT,CSAREGGSNQPQHF
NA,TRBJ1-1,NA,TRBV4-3,TGCGCCAGCAGCCAAGGACGGGGGAGGAACACTGAAGCTTTCTTT,CASSQGRGRNTEAFF
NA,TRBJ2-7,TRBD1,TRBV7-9,TGTGCCAGCAGCTTAGGACAGGGGGCCTACGAGCAGTACTTC,CASSLGQGAYEQYF
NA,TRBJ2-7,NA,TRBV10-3,TGTGCCATCAGTGGAGGGACTCCGAGCTCCTACGAGCAGTACTTC,CAISGGTPSSYEQYF
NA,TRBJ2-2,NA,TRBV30,TGTGCCGCCGGGACCACCGGGGAGCTGTTTTTT,CAAGTTGELFF
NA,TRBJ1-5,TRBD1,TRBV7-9,TGTGCCACGTCTCTGGGACAGAGCAATCAGCCCCAGCATTTT,CATSLGQSNQPQHF
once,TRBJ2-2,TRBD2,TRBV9,TGTGCCAGCAGCGCCCAGGGACTAGCGGGAGCGAACACCGGGGAGCTGTTTTTT,CASSAQGLAGANTGELFF
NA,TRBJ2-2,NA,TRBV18,TGTGCCAGCTCACCCGGGACCTCTGACACCGGGGAGCTGTTTTTT,CASSPGTSDTGELFF
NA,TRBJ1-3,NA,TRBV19,TGTGCCAGCCTTACCCCGCCGGTGCGAAACACCATATATTTT,CASLTPPVRNTIYF
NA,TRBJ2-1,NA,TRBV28,TGTGCCAGCAGTTTCGACAGCTACAATGAGCAGTTCTTC,CASSFDSYNEQFF
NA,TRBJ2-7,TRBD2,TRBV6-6,TGTGCCAGCAGTCCAGACCTGCTAGCGGGAGCCTACGAGCAGTACTTC,CASSPDLLAGAYEQYF
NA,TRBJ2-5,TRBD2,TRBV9,TGTGCCAGCAGCGTTACTAGCGGGAGGGCCGATGAGACCCAGTACTTC,CASSVTSGRADETQYF
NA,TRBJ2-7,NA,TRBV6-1,TGTGCCAGCAGTGAAGCAGACATTACCTACGAGCAGTACTTC,CASSEADITYEQYF
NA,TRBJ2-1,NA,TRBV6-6,TGTGCCAGCGCGGGTAACAACAATGAGCAGTTCTTC,CASAGNNNEQFF
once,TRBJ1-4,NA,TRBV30,TGTGCCTGGAGTGGGGTAGAGGGAAAACTGTTTTTT,CAWSGVEGKLFF
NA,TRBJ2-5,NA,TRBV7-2,TGTGCCAGCTTTGACGATCAGGGCGAGACCCAGTACTTC,CASFDDQGETQYF
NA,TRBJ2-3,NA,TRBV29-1,TGCAGCGTAAACCAACTAGCATCCGATACGCAGTATTTT,CSVNQLASDTQYF
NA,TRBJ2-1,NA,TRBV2,TGTGCCAGCAGGGGACCCGGGGGTTCCTACAATGAGCAGTTCTTC,CASRGPGGSYNEQFF
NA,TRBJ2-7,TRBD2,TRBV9,TGTGCCAGCAGCGTCAACGGACTAGCGGCATACGAGCAGTACTTC,CASSVNGLAAYEQYF
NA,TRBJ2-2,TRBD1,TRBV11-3,TGTGCCAGCAGCACCTGGGACAGGGGGAACACCGGGGAGCTGTTTTTT,CASSTWDRGNTGELFF
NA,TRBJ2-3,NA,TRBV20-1,TGCAGTGCTTCCCCCAGGTCGCAGTATTTT,CSASPRSQYF
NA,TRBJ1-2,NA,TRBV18,TGTGCCAGCTCATCGCCTGGGACACCCAGGCCCGGCTACACCTTC,CASSSPGTPRPGYTF
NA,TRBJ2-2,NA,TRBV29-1,TGCAGCGTTGGGGGGACTCATACCGGGGAGCTGTTTTTT,CSVGGTHTGELFF
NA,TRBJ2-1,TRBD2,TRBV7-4,TGTGCCAGCAGCCAAGTCCCTCTAGCGGGAGCGGGTGAGCAGTTCTTC,CASSQVPLAGAGEQFF
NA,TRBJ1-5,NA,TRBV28,TGTGCCAGCAGTCGGGGACCTCACAGGGTCTATAGCAATCAGCCCCAGCATTTT,CASSRGPHRVYSNQPQHF
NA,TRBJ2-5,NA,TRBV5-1,TGCGCCAGCAGCTTGGTCCCAGGGCGGGAGACCCAGTACTTC,CASSLVPGRETQYF
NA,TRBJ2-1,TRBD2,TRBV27,TGTGCCAGCAGTCAGTTCTCCCTACTAAGCGGGAGGGCCTATGAGCAGTTCTTC,CASSQFSLLSGRAYEQFF
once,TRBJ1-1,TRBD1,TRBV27,TGTGCCAGCAGTCCCTACAGGGGGAGCACTGAAGCTTTCTTT,CASSPYRGSTEAFF
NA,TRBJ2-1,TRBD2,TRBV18,TGTGCCAGCTCACCACCCCTAGCGGGAGCCAATGAGCAGTTCTTC,CASSPPLAGANEQFF
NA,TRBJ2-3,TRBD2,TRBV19,TGTGCCAGTAGAACTAGCGGGAGCGCAGATACGCAGTATTTT,CASRTSGSADTQYF
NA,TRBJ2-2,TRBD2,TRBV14,TGTGCCAGCAGCCAAGACGTAGCGGGAGCCGGGGAGCTGTTTTTT,CASSQDVAGAGELFF
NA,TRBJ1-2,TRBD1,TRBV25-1,TGTGCCAGCAGAAGGACAGGGGAGTCGGCTGGCTACACCTTC,CASRRTGESAGYTF
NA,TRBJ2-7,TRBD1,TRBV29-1,TGCAGCGTTGGCAATCGGGACAGGGGCTACGAGCAGTACTTC,CSVGNRDRGYEQYF
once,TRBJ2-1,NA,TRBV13,TGTGCCAGCAGCGCAAGGAGGGGGACCTACAATGAGCAGTTCTTC,CASSARRGTYNEQFF
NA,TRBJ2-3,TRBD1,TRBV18,TGTGCCAGCTCACCACGCCTCAGGGGGCAAGGCACAGATACGCAGTATTTT,CASSPRLRGQGTDTQYF
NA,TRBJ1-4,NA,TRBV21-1,TGTGCCAGCAGCAAAGAAATAGGACAAAAGAATGAAAAACTGTTTTTT,CASSKEIGQKNEKLFF
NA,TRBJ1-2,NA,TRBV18,TGTGCCAGCTCACCCCCCTCCGCAGATGGATCCTATGGCTACACCTTC,CASSPPSADGSYGYTF
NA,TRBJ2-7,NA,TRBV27,TGTGCCAGCAGTTTACTCCTCACGTTACGAAAGATGGTACCCTTTTACGAGCAGTACTTC,CASSLLLTLRKMVPFYEQYF
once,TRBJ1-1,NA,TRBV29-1,TGCTCGGTATTGTGGAACACTGAAGCTTTCTTT,CSVLWNTEAFF
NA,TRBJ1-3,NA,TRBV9,TGTGCCAGCAGCGTACTGGGACCCGACTCTGGAAACACCATATATTTT,CASSVLGPDSGNTIYF
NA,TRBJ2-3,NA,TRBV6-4,TGTGCCAGCCAGGGACTCCTAGACACAGATACGCAGTATTTT,CASQGLLDTDTQYF
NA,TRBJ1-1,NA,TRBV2,TGTGCCAGCGACTTGAACACTGAAGCTTTCTTT,CASDLNTEAFF
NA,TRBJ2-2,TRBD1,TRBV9,TGTGCCAGCAGCCCAAAGGGGACAGCACCGAACACCGGGGAGCTGTTTTTT,CASSPKGTAPNTGELFF
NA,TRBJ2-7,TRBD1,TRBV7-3,TGTGCCAGCAGCTTAGGGGGACAGAACTACGAGCAGTACTTC,CASSLGGQNYEQYF
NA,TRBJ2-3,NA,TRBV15,TGTGCCACCAGCAGAGCCGCCGGGACCGCAACCTTCCTCACAGATACGCAGTATTTT,CATSRAAGTATFLTDTQYF
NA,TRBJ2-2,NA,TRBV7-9,TGTGCCAGCAGACCCTTAGGGGGCACCGGGGAGCTGTTTTTT,CASRPLGGTGELFF
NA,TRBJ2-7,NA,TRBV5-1,TGCGCCAGCAGCTTGGACGGGGGAGTCAACGAGCAGTACTTC,CASSLDGGVNEQYF
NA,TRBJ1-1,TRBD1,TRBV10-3,TGTGCCATCAGCGCGGGAGGGACAGGGCTCACTGAAGCTTTCTTT,CAISAGGTGLTEAFF
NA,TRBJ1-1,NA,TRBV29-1,TGCAGCGTTACCGGAAGGGCAAACACTGAAGCTTTCTTT,CSVTGRANTEAFF
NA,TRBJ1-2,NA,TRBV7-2,TGTGCCAGCAGCTTAGATCGGAGGAACTATGGCTACACCTTC,CASSLDRRNYGYTF
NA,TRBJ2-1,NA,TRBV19,TGTGCCAGTTCCCCCGCCAGGTATGAGCAGTTCTTC,CASSPARYEQFF
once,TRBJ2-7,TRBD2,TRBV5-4,TGTGCCAGCAGCCCCGGGACTAGCGGGATCTACGAGCAGTACTTC,CASSPGTSGIYEQYF